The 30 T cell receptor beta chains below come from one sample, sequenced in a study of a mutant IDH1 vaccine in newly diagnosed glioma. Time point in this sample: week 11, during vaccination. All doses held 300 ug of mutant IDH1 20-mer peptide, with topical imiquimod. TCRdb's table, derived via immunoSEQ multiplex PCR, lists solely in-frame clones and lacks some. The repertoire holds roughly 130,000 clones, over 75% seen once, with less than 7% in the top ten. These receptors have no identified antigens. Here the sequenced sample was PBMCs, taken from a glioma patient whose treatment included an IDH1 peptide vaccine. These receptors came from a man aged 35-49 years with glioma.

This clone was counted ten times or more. This CDR3 reads CASSLSGEDEKLFF. The CDR3 DNA is TGTGCCAGCAGCTTGTCAGGGGAGGATGAAAAACTGTTTTTT. The rearrangement joins TRBV7-2 to TRBJ1-4; possibly TRBD1 for D (6 bases). Germline V gives CDR1 SGHTA, CDR2 FQGNSA. This CDR3 comprises 14 residues. V was cut by 3 bases and J by 6 bases, with 11 bases left in between.

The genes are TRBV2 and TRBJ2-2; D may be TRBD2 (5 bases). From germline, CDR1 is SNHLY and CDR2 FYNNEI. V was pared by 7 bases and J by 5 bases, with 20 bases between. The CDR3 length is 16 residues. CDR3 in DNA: TGTGCCAGCAACTACCCAACTACCGGGGAGACCGGGGAGCTGTTTTTT. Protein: CASNYPTTGETGELFF.

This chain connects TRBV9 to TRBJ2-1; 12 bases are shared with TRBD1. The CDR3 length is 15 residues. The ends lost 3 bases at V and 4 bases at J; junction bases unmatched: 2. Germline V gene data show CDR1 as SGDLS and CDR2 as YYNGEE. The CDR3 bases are TGTGCCAGCAGCGCGGGACAGGGGGCGTACAATGAGCAGTTCTTC. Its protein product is CASSAGQGAYNEQFF.

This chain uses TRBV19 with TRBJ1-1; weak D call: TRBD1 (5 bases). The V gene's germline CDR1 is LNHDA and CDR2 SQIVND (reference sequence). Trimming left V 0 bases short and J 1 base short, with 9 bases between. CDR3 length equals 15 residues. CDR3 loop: CASSIEGAENTEAFF. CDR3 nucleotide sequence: TGTGCCAGTAGTATAGAAGGGGCTGAGAACACTGAAGCTTTCTTT.

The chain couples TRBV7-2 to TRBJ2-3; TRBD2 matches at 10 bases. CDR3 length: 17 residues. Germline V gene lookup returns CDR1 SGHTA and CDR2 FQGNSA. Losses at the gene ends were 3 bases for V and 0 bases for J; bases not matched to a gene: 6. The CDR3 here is CASSFKAGGPSTDTQYF. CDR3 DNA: TGTGCCAGCAGCTTCAAAGCGGGAGGGCCGAGCACAGATACGCAGTATTTT.

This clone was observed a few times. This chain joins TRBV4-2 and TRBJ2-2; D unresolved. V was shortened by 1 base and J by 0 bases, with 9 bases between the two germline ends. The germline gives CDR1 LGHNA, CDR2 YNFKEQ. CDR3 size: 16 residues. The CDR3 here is CASSQVAQANTGELFF. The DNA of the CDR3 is TGTGCCAGCAGCCAAGTTGCACAAGCGAACACCGGGGAGCTGTTTTTT.

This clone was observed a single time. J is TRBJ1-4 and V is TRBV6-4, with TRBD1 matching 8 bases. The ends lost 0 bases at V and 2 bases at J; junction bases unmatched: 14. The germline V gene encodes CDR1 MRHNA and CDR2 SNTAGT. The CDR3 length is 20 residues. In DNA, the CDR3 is TGTGCCAGCAGTGACTCAGGCAGGGGGCGGACTATTCCTACTAATGAAAAACTGTTTTTT. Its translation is CASSDSGRGRTIPTNEKLFF.

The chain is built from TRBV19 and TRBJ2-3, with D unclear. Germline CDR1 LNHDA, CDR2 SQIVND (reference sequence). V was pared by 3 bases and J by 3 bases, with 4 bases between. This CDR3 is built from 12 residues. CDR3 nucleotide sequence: TGTGCCAGTAGTATCGCGACAGATACGCAGTATTTT. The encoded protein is CASSIATDTQYF.

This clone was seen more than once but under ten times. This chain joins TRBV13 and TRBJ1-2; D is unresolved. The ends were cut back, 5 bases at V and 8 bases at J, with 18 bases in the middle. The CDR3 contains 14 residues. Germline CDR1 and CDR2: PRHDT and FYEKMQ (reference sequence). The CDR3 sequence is CASSRSGVPGGYTF. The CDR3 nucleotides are TGTGCCAGCAGCCGGAGCGGGGTACCGGGAGGCTACACCTTC.

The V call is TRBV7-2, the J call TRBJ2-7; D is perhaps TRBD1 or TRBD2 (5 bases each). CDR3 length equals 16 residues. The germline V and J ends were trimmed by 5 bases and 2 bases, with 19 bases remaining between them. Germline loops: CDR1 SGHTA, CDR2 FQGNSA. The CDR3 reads CASSPGTFQHPYEQYF. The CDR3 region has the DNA TGTGCCAGCAGCCCCGGGACCTTCCAACATCCCTACGAGCAGTACTTC.

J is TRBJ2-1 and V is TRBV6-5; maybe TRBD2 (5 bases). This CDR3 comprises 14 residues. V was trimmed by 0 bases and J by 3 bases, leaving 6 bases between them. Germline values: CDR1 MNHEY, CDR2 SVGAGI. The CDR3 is CASSYSGDYNEQFF. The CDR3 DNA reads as TGTGCCAGCAGTTACTCGGGAGACTACAATGAGCAGTTCTTC.

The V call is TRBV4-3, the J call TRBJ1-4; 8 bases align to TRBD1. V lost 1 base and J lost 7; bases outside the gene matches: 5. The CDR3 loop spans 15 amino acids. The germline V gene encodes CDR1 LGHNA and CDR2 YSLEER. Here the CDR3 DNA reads TGCGCCAGCAGCCAAGGAGACAGGGGCCGTGAAAAACTGTTTTTT. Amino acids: CASSQGDRGREKLFF.

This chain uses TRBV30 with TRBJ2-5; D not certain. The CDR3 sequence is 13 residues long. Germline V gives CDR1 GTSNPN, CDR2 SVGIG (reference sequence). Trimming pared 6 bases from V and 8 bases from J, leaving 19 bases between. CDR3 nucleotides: TGTGCCTGCCTCGCCTTGGGAATAGGTACCCAGTACTTC. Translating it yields CACLALGIGTQYF.

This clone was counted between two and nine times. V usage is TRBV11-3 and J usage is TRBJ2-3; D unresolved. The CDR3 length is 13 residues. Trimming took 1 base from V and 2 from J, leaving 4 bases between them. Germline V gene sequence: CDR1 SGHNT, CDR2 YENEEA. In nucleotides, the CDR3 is TGTGCCAGCAGCTTAGGGCCCACAGATACGCAGTATTTT. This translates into CASSLGPTDTQYF.

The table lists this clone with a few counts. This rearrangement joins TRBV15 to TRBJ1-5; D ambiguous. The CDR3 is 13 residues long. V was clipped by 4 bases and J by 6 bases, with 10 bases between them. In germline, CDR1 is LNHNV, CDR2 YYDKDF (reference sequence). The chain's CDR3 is CATSTGEGQPQHF. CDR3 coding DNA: TGTGCCACCAGCACAGGCGAGGGTCAGCCCCAGCATTTT.

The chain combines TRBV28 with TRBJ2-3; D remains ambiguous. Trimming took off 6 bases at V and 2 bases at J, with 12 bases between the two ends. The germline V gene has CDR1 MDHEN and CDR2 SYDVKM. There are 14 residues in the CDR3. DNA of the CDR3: TGTGCCAGCAGCCCCGGATCAGTCACAGATACGCAGTATTTT. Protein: CASSPGSVTDTQYF.

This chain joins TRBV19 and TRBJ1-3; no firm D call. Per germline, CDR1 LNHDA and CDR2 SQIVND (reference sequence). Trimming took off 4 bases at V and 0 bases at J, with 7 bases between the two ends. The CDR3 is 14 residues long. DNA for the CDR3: TGTGCCAGTAGTACAAAAATCTCTGGAAACACCATATATTTT. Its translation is CASSTKISGNTIYF.

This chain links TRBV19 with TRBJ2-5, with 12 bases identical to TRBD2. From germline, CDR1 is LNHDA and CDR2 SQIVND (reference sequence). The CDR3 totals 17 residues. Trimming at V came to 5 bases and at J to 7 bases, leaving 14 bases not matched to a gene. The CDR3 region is CASSLLAGGRRTGTQYF. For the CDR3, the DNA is TGTGCCAGTAGTTTGCTAGCGGGGGGGCGCCGGACGGGGACCCAGTACTTC.

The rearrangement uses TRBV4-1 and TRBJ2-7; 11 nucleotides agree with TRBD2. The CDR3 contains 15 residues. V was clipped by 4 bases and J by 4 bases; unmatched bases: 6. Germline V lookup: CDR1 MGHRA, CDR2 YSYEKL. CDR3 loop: CASSRPGLADYEQYF. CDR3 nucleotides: TGCGCCAGCAGCCGGCCGGGACTAGCGGATTACGAGCAGTACTTC.

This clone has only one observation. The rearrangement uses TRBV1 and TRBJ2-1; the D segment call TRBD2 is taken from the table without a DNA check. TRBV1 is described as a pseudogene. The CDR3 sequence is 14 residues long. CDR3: CTSYEGSSYNEQFF. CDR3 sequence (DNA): TGCACCAGCTACGAGGGTAGCTCCTACAATGAGCAGTTCTTC.

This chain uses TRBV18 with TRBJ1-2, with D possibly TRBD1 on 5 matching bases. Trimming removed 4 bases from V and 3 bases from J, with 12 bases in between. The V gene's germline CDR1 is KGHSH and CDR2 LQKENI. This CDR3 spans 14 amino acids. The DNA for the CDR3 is TGTGCCAGCTCACGGGACCGCGGTGACTATGGCTACACCTTC. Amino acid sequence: CASSRDRGDYGYTF.

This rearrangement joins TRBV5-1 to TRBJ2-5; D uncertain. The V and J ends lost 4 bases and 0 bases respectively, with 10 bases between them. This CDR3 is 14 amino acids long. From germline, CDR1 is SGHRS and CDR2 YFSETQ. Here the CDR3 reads CASSAGVYQETQYF. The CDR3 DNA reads TGCGCCAGCAGCGCAGGAGTGTACCAAGAGACCCAGTACTTC.

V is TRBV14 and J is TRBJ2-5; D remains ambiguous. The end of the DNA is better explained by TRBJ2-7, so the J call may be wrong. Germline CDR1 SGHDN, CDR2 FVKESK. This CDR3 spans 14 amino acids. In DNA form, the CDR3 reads TGTGCCAGCAGCCAAGGTTTGGCGCGGTACGAGCAGTACTTC. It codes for CASSQGLARYEQYF.

CDR3 sequence reads: CASSRGPFQTQPQHF. The CDR3 DNA is TGTGCCAGCAGCCGTGGTCCCTTTCAAACTCAGCCCCAGCATTTT. The rearrangement joins TRBV11-3 to TRBJ1-5; the D is unclear. Germline CDR1 SGHNT, CDR2 YENEEA. The CDR3 loop spans 15 amino acids. The V and J ends lost 5 bases and 6 bases respectively, with 17 bases between them.

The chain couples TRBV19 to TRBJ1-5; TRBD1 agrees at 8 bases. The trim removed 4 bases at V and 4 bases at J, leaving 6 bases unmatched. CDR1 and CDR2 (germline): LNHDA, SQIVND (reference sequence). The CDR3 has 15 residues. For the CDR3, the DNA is TGTGCCAGTAGTAAACGACAGGGGTTTAATCAGCCCCAGCATTTT. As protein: CASSKRQGFNQPQHF.

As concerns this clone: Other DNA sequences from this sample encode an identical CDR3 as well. CDR3 region: CAWSLGQGNNSPLHF. In DNA, the CDR3 is TGTGCCTGGAGTCTGGGACAGGGGAATAATTCACCCCTCCACTTT. The chain is built from TRBV30 and TRBJ1-6, with TRBD1 matching 10 bases. CDR1 and CDR2 (germline): GTSNPN, SVGIG (reference sequence). With V trimmed by 2 bases and J by 5 bases, 3 bases remained unmatched. The CDR3 has 15 amino acids. Full variable domain (remainder filled in from reference TRBV30 and TRBJ1-6): SQTIHQWPATLVQPVGSPLSLECTVEGTSNPNLYWYRQAAGRGLQLLFYSVGIGQISSEVPQNLSASRPQDRQFILSSKKLLLSDSGFYLCAWSLGQGNNSPLHFGNGTRLTVT.

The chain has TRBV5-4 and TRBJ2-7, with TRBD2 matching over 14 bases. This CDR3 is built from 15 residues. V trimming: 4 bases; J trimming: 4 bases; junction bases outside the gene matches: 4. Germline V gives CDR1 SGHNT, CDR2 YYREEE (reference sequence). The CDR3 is CASSAGTSGGYEQYF. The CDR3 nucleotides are TGTGCCAGCAGCGCCGGGACTAGCGGGGGTTACGAGCAGTACTTC.

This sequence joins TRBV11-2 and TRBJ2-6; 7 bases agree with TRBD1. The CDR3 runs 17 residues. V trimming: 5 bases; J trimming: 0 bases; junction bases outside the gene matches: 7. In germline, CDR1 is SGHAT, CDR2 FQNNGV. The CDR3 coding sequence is TGTGCCAGCAGCCTGCCCCGACAGGGCTCTGGGGCCAACGTCCTGACTTTC. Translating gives CASSLPRQGSGANVLTF.

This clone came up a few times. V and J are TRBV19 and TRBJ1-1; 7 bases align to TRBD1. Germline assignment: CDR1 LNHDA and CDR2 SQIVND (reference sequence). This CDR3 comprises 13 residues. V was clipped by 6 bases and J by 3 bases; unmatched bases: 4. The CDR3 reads CASSRDRDTEAFF. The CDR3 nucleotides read TGTGCCAGTAGCCGTGACAGGGACACTGAAGCTTTCTTT.

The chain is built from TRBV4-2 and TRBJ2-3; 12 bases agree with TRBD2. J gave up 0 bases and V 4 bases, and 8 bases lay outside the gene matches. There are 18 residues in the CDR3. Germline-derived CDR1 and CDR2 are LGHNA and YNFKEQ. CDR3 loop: CASSPLAGGPGSTDTQYF. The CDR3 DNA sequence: TGTGCCAGCAGCCCGCTAGCGGGGGGGCCGGGAAGCACAGATACGCAGTATTTT.